These 31 T cell receptor beta chains were sequenced from one sample in a study of CD8 T cells in ankylosing spondylitis. TCRdb independently ran MiXCR on the 5' RACE reads; one entry per CDR3 protein. The sample has about 140,000 distinct CDR3 sequences, approximately 9.2% seen once; the top ten hold 7.3%. The sequenced sample was synovial fluid, either unsorted or a sorted T cell fraction (not recorded which). The receptors derive from a male donor with ankylosing spondylitis.

This clonotype was observed at least ten times. The rearrangement links TRBV28 to TRBJ1-4; no definite D call. CDR1 is MDHEN and CDR2 is SYDVKM in the germline V gene. The CDR3 spans 14 residues. Trimming pared 5 bases from V and 4 bases from J, leaving 11 bases between. The CDR3 is CASSIREDNEKLFF. CDR3 nucleotides: TGTGCCAGCAGTATCCGGGAGGATAATGAAAAACTGTTTTTT.

This clonotype has a count of ten or more. The chain links TRBV6-2 or TRBV6-3 to TRBJ2-2; 8 nucleotides match TRBD1. This CDR3 comprises 14 residues. Trimming took 6 bases from V and 2 from J; bases not matched to a gene: 2. The germline V gene encodes CDR1 MNHEY and CDR2 SVGEGT. The CDR3 bases are TGTGCCAGCAGAGGACAGGGTAACACCGGGGAGCTGTTTTTT. Encoded protein: CASRGQGNTGELFF.

V is TRBV29-1 and J is TRBJ2-1; D gene ambiguous. Per the germline V gene, CDR1 is SQVTM and CDR2 is ANQGSEA. Trimming took off 0 bases at V and 6 bases at J, with 15 bases between the two ends. CDR3 length: 15 amino acids. Here the CDR3 DNA reads TGCAGCGTTGAAGATCTGTCTCCGTTCCCCAATGAGCAGTTCTTC. Its protein is CSVEDLSPFPNEQFF.

This clonotype was seen at least ten times. The gene calls are TRBV7-2 and TRBJ2-3; 8 bases map to TRBD2. J gave up 3 bases and V 4 bases, and 3 bases lay outside the gene matches. The CDR3 loop spans 14 amino acids. Germline CDR1 is SGHTA and CDR2 is FQGNSA. CDR3 in amino acids: CASSSASGTDTQYF. The DNA for the CDR3 is TGTGCCAGCAGCTCTGCTAGCGGGACAGATACGCAGTATTTT.

Many counts were recorded for this clonotype. The V gene is TRBV2, the J gene TRBJ2-3, with D unclear. Trimming pared 6 bases from V and 4 bases from J, leaving 8 bases between. CDR1 and CDR2 (germline): SNHLY, FYNNEI. This CDR3 region has 12 residues. The CDR3 coding sequence is TGTGCCAGCAGCTATAGTGCAGATACGCAGTATTTT. Protein product: CASSYSADTQYF. The full variable domain, in which reference TRBV2 and TRBJ2-3 provide the parts outside the CDR3, is EPEVTQTPSHQVTQMGQEVILRCVPISNHLYFYWYRQILGQKVEFLVSFYNNEISEKSEIFDDQFSVERPDGSNFTLKIRSTKLEDSAMYFCASSYSADTQYFGPGTRLTVL.

This clonotype was seen many times. The V call is TRBV3-1, the J call TRBJ1-1; D perhaps matches TRBD1 (6 bases). V was cut by 3 bases and J by 1 base, with 6 bases left in between. This CDR3 region has 13 residues. The V gene's germline CDR1 is LGHDT and CDR2 YNNKEL (reference sequence). The CDR3: CASSQTGNTEAFF. The CDR3 DNA reads as TGTGCCAGCAGCCAGACAGGGAACACTGAAGCTTTCTTT.

The chain combines TRBV28 with TRBJ1-5; perhaps TRBD1 as D (6 bases). The CDR3 has 14 amino acids. V was pared by 6 bases and J by 7 bases, with 16 bases between. CDR1 and CDR2 from the germline V gene are MDHEN and SYDVKM. CDR3 loop: CASRTNRDRQPQHF. The CDR3 DNA reads TGTGCCAGCAGAACAAACAGGGATCGGCAGCCCCAGCATTTT.

This chain uses TRBV20-1 with TRBJ1-5, with D uncertain. The germline CDR1 and CDR2 sequences are DFQATT and SNEGSKA (reference sequence). Trimming took off 4 bases at V and 8 bases at J, with 15 bases between the two ends. The CDR3 spans 13 residues. CDR3 sequence: CSATQAEVEPQHF. The CDR3 DNA is TGCAGTGCTACGCAGGCAGAGGTCGAGCCCCAGCATTTT.

The chain employs TRBV20-1 and TRBJ2-1; 8 bases are shared with TRBD2. The V and J ends lost 3 bases and 10 bases, in that order; junction bases with no gene match: 8. CDR1 DFQATT and CDR2 SNEGSKA come from the germline V gene (reference sequence). CDR3 length equals 13 residues. The CDR3: CSASPAGDPEQFF. CDR3 bases: TGCAGTGCTAGCCCAGCGGGAGACCCCGAGCAGTTCTTC.

About this clonotype: An end of the junction differs from the germline gene, which may be a read error. The rearrangement uses TRBV2 and TRBJ1-4, with 10 bases aligning to TRBD1. The CDR3 is 15 residues long. Germline CDR1 SNHLY, CDR2 FYNNEI. The CDR3 here is CASSEGQGDGEKLFF. CDR3 DNA: TGTGCCAGCAGCGAAGGACAGGGGGATGGTGAAAAACTGTTTTTT.

This clonotype was seen repeatedly, ten times or more. The V and J genes are TRBV12-3 or TRBV12-4 and TRBJ1-4, with unresolved D. Trimming removed 6 bases from V and 8 bases from J, with 10 bases in between. The CDR3 is made up of 12 amino acids. The CDR3 region is CASSPGEEKLFF. The CDR3 DNA reads TGTGCCAGCAGCCCCGGAGAGGAAAAACTGTTTTTT.

This clonotype came up many times. This chain connects TRBV15 to TRBJ2-1, with a weak D call TRBD2 (6 bases). The V and J ends lost 5 bases and 5 bases respectively, with 13 bases between them. Looked up from germline, CDR1 is LNHNV and CDR2 is YYDKDF (reference sequence). CDR3 length: 14 residues. In DNA, the CDR3 is TGTGCCACCAGCTTCGGGGCGGGAAACAATGAGCAGTTCTTC. It is translated as CATSFGAGNNEQFF.

This clonotype appeared many times. The rearrangement uses TRBV20-1 and TRBJ2-5; 12 positions agree with TRBD2. Trimming at V came to 5 bases and at J to 9 bases, leaving 10 bases not matched to a gene. CDR1 DFQATT and CDR2 SNEGSKA come from the germline V gene (reference sequence). The CDR3 sequence is 14 residues long. Written as DNA, the CDR3 is TGCAGTGCTGTACTAGCGGGGGGCCGCTCGTCCCAGTACTTC. It translates to CSAVLAGGRSSQYF.

The J gene is TRBJ2-7, the V gene TRBV20-1; 9 nucleotides line up with TRBD2. Per the germline V gene, CDR1 is DFQATT and CDR2 is SNEGSKA (reference sequence). CDR3 length: 14 residues. J gave up 4 bases and V 2 bases, and 6 bases lay outside the gene matches. Written as DNA, the CDR3 is TGCAGTGCTAGACAAAGCGGGAGGACATACGAGCAGTACTTC. Residues: CSARQSGRTYEQYF.

This chain joins TRBV4-3 and TRBJ2-1, with D unclear. Germline lookup yields CDR1 LGHNA and CDR2 YSLEER. Trimming stripped 1 base from V and 9 bases from J, with 13 bases between. The CDR3 loop spans 14 amino acids. The CDR3 DNA follows: TGCGCCAGCAGCCAAGGACCCGGTGGTGGTGAGCAGTTCTTC. Its translation: CASSQGPGGGEQFF.

This clonotype has ten or more counts. The chain couples TRBV28 to TRBJ2-3; D is undetermined. Germline V gene data show CDR1 as MDHEN and CDR2 as SYDVKM. The CDR3 totals 13 residues. V was pared by 6 bases and J by 2 bases, with 9 bases between. CDR3 protein: CASSPADTDTQYF. CDR3 DNA sequence: TGTGCCAGCAGCCCCGCTGACACAGATACGCAGTATTTT.

This clonotype was found a few times. This chain connects TRBV6-1 to TRBJ2-3; D is ambiguous. This CDR3 spans 14 amino acids. Germline CDR1 reads MNHNS; CDR2 reads SASEGT. Trimming took off 8 bases at V and 0 bases at J, with 12 bases between the two ends. The CDR3 protein is CASGRSASTDTQYF. The DNA of the CDR3 is TGTGCCAGCGGTAGAAGCGCGAGCACAGATACGCAGTATTTT.

The V gene is TRBV5-1, the J gene TRBJ2-1; D perhaps matches TRBD2 (6 bases). The V end was cut by 4 bases, the J end by 0 bases, with 11 bases between. The CDR3 extends over 15 amino acids. In germline, CDR1 is SGHRS, CDR2 YFSETQ. The CDR3 protein is CASSTGGSSYNEQFF. The CDR3 bases are TGCGCCAGCAGCACTGGAGGGAGCTCCTACAATGAGCAGTTCTTC.

As for this clonotype: The junction departs from germline at one end; a sequencing error may be responsible. V gene TRBV20-1 combines with J gene TRBJ2-3; 8 nucleotides align to TRBD2. CDR1 DFQATT and CDR2 SNEGSKA come from the germline V gene (reference sequence). The length of the CDR3 is 17 residues. The DNA of the CDR3 is TGCTGTGCCACGACTTTGAACTTAGCGGGGAGCACAGATACGCAGTATTTT. Encoded protein: CCATTLNLAGSTDTQYF.

This clonotype occurred many times. The chain uses TRBV19 and TRBJ1-1, with D possibly TRBD1 on 5 matching bases. In germline, CDR1 is LNHDA, CDR2 SQIVND (reference sequence). The ends were cut back, 5 bases at V and 6 bases at J, with 19 bases in the middle. The CDR3 extends over 15 amino acids. The CDR3 DNA sequence: TGTGCCAGTAGTTACTCCTGGGACGGAGACCCTGAAGCTTTCTTT. Protein product: CASSYSWDGDPEAFF.

The chain joins TRBV12-3 or TRBV12-4 to TRBJ2-7; D is undetermined. The CDR3 is 11 residues long. The germline V and J ends were trimmed by 3 bases and 7 bases, with 7 bases remaining between them. CDR3 sequence: CASSLAREQYF. The CDR3 DNA reads TGTGCCAGCAGTTTGGCCAGGGAGCAGTACTTC.

The table lists this clonotype with many counts. The gene calls are TRBV7-2 and TRBJ2-3; maybe TRBD1 (6 bases). CDR3 length: 14 residues. V lost 3 bases and J lost 4, with 11 bases in between. CDR1 is SGHTA, CDR2 FQGNSA, per germline. Here the CDR3 reads CASSFDRRADTQYF. The DNA for the CDR3 is TGTGCCAGCAGCTTCGACAGGCGGGCAGATACGCAGTATTTT.

Turning to this clonotype: Just one base apart from a much larger clone, this may be a read error. The chain combines TRBV6-5 with TRBJ2-1, with D hard to call. Germline CDR1 and CDR2: MNHEY and SVGAGI. This CDR3 has 16 residues. Written as DNA, the CDR3 is TGTCCCAGCAGTTACAAACAGAGGAGCTCCTACAATGAGCAGTTCTTC. This encodes CPSSYKQRSSYNEQFF.

The table lists this clonotype with many counts. This chain uses TRBV7-9 with TRBJ1-2; unclear D gene. Germline loops: CDR1 SEHNR, CDR2 FQNEAQ (reference sequence). Trimming stripped 1 base from V and 10 bases from J, with 10 bases between. CDR3 length: 12 residues. The CDR3, as DNA: TGTGCCAGCAGCTTAGTTGGCACTGACTACACCTTC. Protein product: CASSLVGTDYTF.

This clonotype has at least ten counts. The rearrangement uses TRBV27 and TRBJ2-7; tentatively, D is TRBD1 or TRBD2 (5 bases each). CDR1 and CDR2 from the germline V gene are MNHEY and SMNVEV (reference sequence). The CDR3 loop spans 15 amino acids. Between the trimmed V and J ends, which lost 6 bases and 1 base, there was a span of 16 bases. CDR3: CASRIKGTGSYEQYF. The CDR3 DNA follows: TGTGCCAGCAGGATTAAGGGGACGGGATCCTACGAGCAGTACTTC.

The chain carries TRBV28 and TRBJ2-1; possibly TRBD2 for D (6 bases). CDR3 length equals 16 residues. Per the germline V gene, CDR1 is MDHEN and CDR2 is SYDVKM. V was shortened by 3 bases and J by 0 bases, with 12 bases between the two germline ends. The CDR3 DNA follows: TGTGCCAGCAGTTTTGGGGCCGGGAGCTCCTACAATGAGCAGTTCTTC. Translation gives CASSFGAGSSYNEQFF. The full variable domain, with the rest looked up from reference TRBV28 and TRBJ2-1, is DVKVTQSSRYLVKRTGEKVFLECVQDMDHENMFWYRQDPGLGLRLIYFSYDVKMKEKGDIPEGYSVSREKKERFSLILESASTNQTSMYLCASSFGAGSSYNEQFFGPGTRLTVL.

The table lists this clonotype with many counts. The chain links TRBV7-9 to TRBJ1-3, with D uncertain. Trimming shortened V by 5 bases and J by 0 bases, and 11 bases separated the two germline ends. The germline gives CDR1 SEHNR, CDR2 FQNEAQ (reference sequence). The CDR3 is 15 residues long. The CDR3 spells CASSLPVGSGNTIYF. The CDR3 DNA sequence: TGTGCCAGCAGCCTGCCTGTGGGCTCTGGAAACACCATATATTTT.

The table lists this clonotype with a few counts. This sequence joins TRBV20-1 and TRBJ2-5, with 10 bases aligning to TRBD2. Germline V gives CDR1 DFQATT, CDR2 SNEGSKA (reference sequence). The trim removed 1 base at V and 2 bases at J, leaving 1 base unmatched. The CDR3 sequence is 14 residues long. CDR3 nucleotides: TGCAGTGCTAGAGTAGCGGGGGGACAAGAGACCCAGTACTTC. Translated, it gives CSARVAGGQETQYF.

This rearrangement joins TRBV4-2 to TRBJ2-1, with D uncertain. The CDR3 extends over 17 amino acids. The V gene lost 4 bases and the J gene lost 0 bases, with 16 bases spanning the gap. CDR1 is LGHNA, CDR2 YNFKEQ, per germline. The CDR3 sequence is CASSPPRHGSSYNEQFF. The CDR3 nucleotides are TGTGCCAGCAGCCCACCCAGGCACGGCAGCTCCTACAATGAGCAGTTCTTC.

In its sample, this clonotype was seen many times. The genes are TRBV5-1 and TRBJ2-1; tentative D call: TRBD2 (6 bases). The CDR3 runs to 15 residues. The V gene's germline CDR1 is SGHRS and CDR2 YFSETQ. The V end was cut by 2 bases, the J end by 4 bases, with 13 bases between. CDR3 nucleotide sequence: TGCGCCAGCAGCTTCGTGGCGGGGCCTTACAATGAGCAGTTCTTC. Translating it yields CASSFVAGPYNEQFF.

This clonotype was detected many times. The chain has TRBV10-1 and TRBJ1-1; D is undetermined. Trimming pared 6 bases from V and 1 base from J, leaving 9 bases between. The CDR3 is 13 residues long. Germline lookup yields CDR1 WNHNN and CDR2 SYGVQD (reference sequence). CDR3 in DNA: TGCGCCAGCAGATCGACACCGAACACTGAAGCTTTCTTT. Encoded protein: CASRSTPNTEAFF.